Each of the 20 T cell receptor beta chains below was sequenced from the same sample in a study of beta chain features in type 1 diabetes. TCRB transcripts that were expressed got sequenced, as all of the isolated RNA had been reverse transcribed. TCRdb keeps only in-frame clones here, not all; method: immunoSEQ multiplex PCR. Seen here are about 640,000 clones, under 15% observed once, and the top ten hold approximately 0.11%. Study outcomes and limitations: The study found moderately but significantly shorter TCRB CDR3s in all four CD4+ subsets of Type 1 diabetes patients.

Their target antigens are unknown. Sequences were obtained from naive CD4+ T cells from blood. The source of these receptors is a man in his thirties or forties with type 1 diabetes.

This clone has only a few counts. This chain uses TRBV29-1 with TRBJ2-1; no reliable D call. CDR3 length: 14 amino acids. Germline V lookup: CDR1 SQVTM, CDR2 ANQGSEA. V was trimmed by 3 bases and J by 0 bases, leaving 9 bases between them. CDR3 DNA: TGCAGCGTTGATCTGACAATCTCCTACAATGAGCAGTTCTTC. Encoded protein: CSVDLTISYNEQFF.

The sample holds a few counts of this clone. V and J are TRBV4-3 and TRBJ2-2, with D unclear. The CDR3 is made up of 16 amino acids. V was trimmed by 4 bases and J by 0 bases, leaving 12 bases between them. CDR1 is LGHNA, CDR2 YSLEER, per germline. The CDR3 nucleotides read TGCGCCAGCAGCCTTAACGGCAGATCGAACACCGGGGAGCTGTTTTTT. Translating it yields CASSLNGRSNTGELFF.

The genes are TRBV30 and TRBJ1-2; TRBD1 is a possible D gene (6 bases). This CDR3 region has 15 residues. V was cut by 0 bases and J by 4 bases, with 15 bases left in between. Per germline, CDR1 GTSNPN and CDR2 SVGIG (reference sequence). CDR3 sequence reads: CAWSVQGRLGYGYTF. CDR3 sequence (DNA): TGTGCCTGGAGTGTCCAGGGGAGACTAGGCTATGGCTACACCTTC.

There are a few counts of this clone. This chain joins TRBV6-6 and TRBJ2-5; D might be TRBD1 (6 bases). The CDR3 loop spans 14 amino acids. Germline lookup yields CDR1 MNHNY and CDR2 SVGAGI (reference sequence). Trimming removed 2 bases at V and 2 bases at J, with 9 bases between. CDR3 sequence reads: CASSYQGWQETQYF. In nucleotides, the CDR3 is TGTGCCAGCAGTTACCAGGGGTGGCAAGAGACCCAGTACTTC.

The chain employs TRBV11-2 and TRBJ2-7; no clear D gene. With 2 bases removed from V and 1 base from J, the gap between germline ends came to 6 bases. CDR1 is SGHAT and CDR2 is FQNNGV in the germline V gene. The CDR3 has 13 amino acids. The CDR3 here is CASSLQISYEQYF. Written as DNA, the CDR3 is TGTGCCAGCAGCTTACAGATTTCCTACGAGCAGTACTTC. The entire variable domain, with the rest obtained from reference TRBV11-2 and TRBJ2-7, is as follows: EAGVAQSPRYKIIEKRQSVAFWCNPISGHATLYWYQQILGQGPKLLIQFQNNGVVDDSQLPKDRFSAERLKGVDSTLKIQPAKLEDSAVYLCASSLQISYEQYFGPGTRLTVT.

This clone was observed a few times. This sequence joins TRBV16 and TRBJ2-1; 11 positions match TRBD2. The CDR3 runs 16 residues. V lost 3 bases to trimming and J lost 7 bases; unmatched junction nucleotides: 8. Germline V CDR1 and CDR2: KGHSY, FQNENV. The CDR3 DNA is TGTGCCAGCAGCCAGTTCCTAGCGGGGGGCCCGAATGAGCAGTTCTTC. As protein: CASSQFLAGGPNEQFF.

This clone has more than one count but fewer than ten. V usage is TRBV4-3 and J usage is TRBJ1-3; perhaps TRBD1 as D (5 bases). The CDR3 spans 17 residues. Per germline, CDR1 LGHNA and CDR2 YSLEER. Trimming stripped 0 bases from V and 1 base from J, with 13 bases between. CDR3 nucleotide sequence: TGCGCCAGCAGCCAAGAAGCAGGGACGGGGTCTGGAAACACCATATATTTT. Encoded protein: CASSQEAGTGSGNTIYF.

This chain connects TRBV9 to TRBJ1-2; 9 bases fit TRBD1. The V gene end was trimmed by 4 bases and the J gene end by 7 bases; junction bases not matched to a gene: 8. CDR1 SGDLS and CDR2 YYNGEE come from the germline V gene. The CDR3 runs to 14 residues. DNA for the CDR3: TGTGCCAGCAGCTCACGGACAGGGGATTTTGGCTACACCTTC. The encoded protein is CASSSRTGDFGYTF.

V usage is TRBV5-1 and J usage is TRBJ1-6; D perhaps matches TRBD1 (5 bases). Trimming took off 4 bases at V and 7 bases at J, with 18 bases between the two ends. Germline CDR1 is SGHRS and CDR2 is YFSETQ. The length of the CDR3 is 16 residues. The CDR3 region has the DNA TGCGCCAGCAGCGTAAGACCAGGGACGCTAAATTCACCCCTCCACTTT. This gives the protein CASSVRPGTLNSPLHF.

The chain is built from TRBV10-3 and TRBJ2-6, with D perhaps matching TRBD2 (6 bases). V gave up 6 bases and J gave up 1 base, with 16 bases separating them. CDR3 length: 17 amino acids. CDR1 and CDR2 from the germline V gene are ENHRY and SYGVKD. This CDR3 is CAISPSWEESGANVLTF. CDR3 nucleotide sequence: TGTGCCATCAGCCCGAGCTGGGAGGAGTCTGGGGCCAACGTCCTGACTTTC.

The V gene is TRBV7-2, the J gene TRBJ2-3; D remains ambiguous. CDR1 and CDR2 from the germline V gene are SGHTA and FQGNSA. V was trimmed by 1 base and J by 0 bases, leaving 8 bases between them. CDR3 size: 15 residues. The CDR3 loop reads CASSLVLDSTDTQYF. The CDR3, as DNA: TGTGCCAGCAGCTTAGTGTTGGACAGCACAGATACGCAGTATTTT.

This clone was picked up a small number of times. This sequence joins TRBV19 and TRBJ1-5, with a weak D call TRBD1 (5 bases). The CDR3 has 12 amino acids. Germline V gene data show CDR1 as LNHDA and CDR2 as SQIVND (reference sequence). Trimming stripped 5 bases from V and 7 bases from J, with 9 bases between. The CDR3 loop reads CASSRRDQPQHF. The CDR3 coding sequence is TGTGCCAGTAGTCGGAGGGACCAGCCCCAGCATTTT.

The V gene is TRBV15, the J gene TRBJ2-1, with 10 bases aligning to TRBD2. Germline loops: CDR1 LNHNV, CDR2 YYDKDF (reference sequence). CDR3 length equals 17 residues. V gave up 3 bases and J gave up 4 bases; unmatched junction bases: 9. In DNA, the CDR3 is TGTGCCACCAGCAGGGATACTATAGCGGGAGGATACAATGAGCAGTTCTTC. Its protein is CATSRDTIAGGYNEQFF.

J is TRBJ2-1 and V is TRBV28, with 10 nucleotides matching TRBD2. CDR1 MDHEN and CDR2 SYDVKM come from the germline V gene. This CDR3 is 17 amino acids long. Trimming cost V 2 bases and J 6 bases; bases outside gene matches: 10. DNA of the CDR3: TGTGCCAGCAGTTTAGTAAGATCCGGGACTAGCGCCAATGAGCAGTTCTTC. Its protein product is CASSLVRSGTSANEQFF.

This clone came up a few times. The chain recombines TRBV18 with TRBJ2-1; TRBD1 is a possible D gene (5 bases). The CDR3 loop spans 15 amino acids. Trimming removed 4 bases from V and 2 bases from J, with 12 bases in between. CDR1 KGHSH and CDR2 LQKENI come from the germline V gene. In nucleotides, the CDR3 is TGTGCCAGCTCACTGAGACAGCATACCTACAATGAGCAGTTCTTC. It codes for CASSLRQHTYNEQFF.

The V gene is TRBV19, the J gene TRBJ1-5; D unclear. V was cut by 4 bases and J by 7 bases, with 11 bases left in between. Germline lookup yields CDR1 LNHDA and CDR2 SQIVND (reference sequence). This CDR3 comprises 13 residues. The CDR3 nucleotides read TGTGCCAGTAGTAACATAGTCGGGCAGCCCCAGCATTTT. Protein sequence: CASSNIVGQPQHF.

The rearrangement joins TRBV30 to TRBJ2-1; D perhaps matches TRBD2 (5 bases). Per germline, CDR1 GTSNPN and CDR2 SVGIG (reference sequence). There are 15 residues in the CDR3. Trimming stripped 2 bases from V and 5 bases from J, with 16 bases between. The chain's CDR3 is CAWSRLPAGNNEQFF. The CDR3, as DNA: TGTGCCTGGAGTAGACTCCCCGCGGGTAACAATGAGCAGTTCTTC.

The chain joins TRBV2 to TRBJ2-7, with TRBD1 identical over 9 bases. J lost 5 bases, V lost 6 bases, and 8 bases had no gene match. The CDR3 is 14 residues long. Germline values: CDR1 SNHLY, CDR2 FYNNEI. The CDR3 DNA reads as TGTGCCAGCAGCGCCGGGACAGGGTTTGACGAGCAGTACTTC. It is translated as CASSAGTGFDEQYF.

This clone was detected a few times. DNA of the CDR3: TGTGCCAGCAAGCCCAGGGAAGGCAATCAGCCCCAGCATTTT. It encodes CASKPREGNQPQHF. The genes are TRBV2 and TRBJ1-5; weak D call: TRBD1 (5 bases). This CDR3 is built from 14 residues. CDR1 and CDR2 from the germline V gene are SNHLY and FYNNEI. V was shortened by 7 bases and J by 2 bases, with 12 bases between the two germline ends.

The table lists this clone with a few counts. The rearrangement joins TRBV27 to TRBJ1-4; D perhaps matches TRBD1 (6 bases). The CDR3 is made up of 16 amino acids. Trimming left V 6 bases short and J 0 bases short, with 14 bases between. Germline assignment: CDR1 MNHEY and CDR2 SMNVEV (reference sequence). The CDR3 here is CASRRGYIATNEKLFF. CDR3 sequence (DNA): TGTGCCAGCAGAAGGGGGTACATTGCAACTAATGAAAAACTGTTTTTT.